Below are 27 T cell receptor beta chains sequenced from a single sample in a study of blood T cell repertoires in COVID-19. Clones were sequenced by immunoSEQ multiplex PCR, and TCRdb holds only the in-frame ones, with some missing. There are around 470,000 clones in the sample; around 91% occur only once, and about 0.57% lies in the top ten. Specimen: PBMCs or T cells enriched from blood (not recorded which). These receptors came from a man in his late teens or twenties who had recovered from COVID-19.

The V gene is TRBV7-8, the J gene TRBJ1-6, with a possible D match to TRBD1 (5 bases). V was cut by 5 bases and J by 7 bases, with 18 bases left in between. This CDR3 spans 16 amino acids. Germline loops: CDR1 SGHVS, CDR2 FQNEAQ. CDR3 sequence: CASSHRDSLANSPLHF. The CDR3 DNA reads TGTGCCAGCAGCCATCGGGACTCATTAGCGAATTCACCCCTCCACTTT.

This clone occurred a few times. This chain links TRBV28 with TRBJ1-4, with 8 bases fitting TRBD1. This CDR3 is built from 15 residues. V was clipped by 6 bases and J by 1 base; unmatched bases: 4. Germline V CDR1 and CDR2: MDHEN, SYDVKM. This CDR3 is CASRIQGVTNEKLFF. The CDR3 coding sequence is TGTGCCAGCAGGATACAGGGGGTAACTAATGAAAAACTGTTTTTT. The whole variable domain, filled in from reference TRBV28 and TRBJ1-4, reads DVKVTQSSRYLVKRTGEKVFLECVQDMDHENMFWYRQDPGLGLRLIYFSYDVKMKEKGDIPEGYSVSREKKERFSLILESASTNQTSMYLCASRIQGVTNEKLFFGSGTQLSVL.

The J gene is TRBJ2-1, the V gene TRBV5-4; 7 positions agree with TRBD1. CDR3 length: 14 residues. CDR1 and CDR2 (germline): SGHNT, YYREEE (reference sequence). The ends lost 4 bases at V and 4 bases at J; junction bases unmatched: 5. This CDR3 reads CASSVNRGYNEQFF. The CDR3 DNA sequence: TGTGCCAGCAGCGTTAACAGGGGATACAATGAGCAGTTCTTC. The variable domain in full, with the rest retrieved from reference TRBV5-4 and TRBJ2-1, is ETGVTQSPTHLIKTRGQQVTLRCSSQSGHNTVSWYQQALGQGPQFIFQYYREEENGRGNFPPRFSGLQFPNYSSELNVNALELDDSALYLCASSVNRGYNEQFFGPGTRLTVL.

The chain carries TRBV5-6 and TRBJ2-1; 9 nucleotides line up with TRBD2. Germline V gene data show CDR1 as SGHDT and CDR2 as YYEEEE. The V gene end was trimmed by 3 bases and the J gene end by 4 bases; junction bases not matched to a gene: 8. The CDR3 totals 16 residues. The CDR3 region is CASSSPLAGEYNEQFF. The CDR3 nucleotides are TGTGCCAGCAGCTCCCCGTTAGCGGGGGAATACAATGAGCAGTTCTTC.

CDR3 bases: TGCAGCGTTCGGACGGGGTATAATTCACCCCTCCACTTT. Translating it yields CSVRTGYNSPLHF. The chain has TRBV29-1 and TRBJ1-6; D gene unclear. CDR1 and CDR2 (germline): SQVTM, ANQGSEA. The CDR3 loop spans 13 amino acids. With 5 bases removed from V and 4 bases from J, the gap between germline ends came to 9 bases. Supplemented by reference TRBV29-1 and TRBJ1-6, the full variable domain reads SAVISQKPSRDICQRGTSLTIQCQVDSQVTMMFWYRQQPGQSLTLIATANQGSEATYESGFVIDKFPISRPNLTFSTLTVSNMSPEDSSIYLCSVRTGYNSPLHFGNGTRLTVT.

The chain links TRBV5-4 to TRBJ2-7; no firm D call. Looked up from germline, CDR1 is SGHNT and CDR2 is YYREEE (reference sequence). This CDR3 region has 15 residues. Trimming pared 4 bases from V and 1 base from J, leaving 15 bases between. CDR3 sequence reads: CASSAMTEASYEQYF. The CDR3 region has the DNA TGTGCCAGCAGCGCTATGACCGAAGCGTCCTACGAGCAGTACTTC. The variable domain in full, completed from reference TRBV5-4 and TRBJ2-7, reads ETGVTQSPTHLIKTRGQQVTLRCSSQSGHNTVSWYQQALGQGPQFIFQYYREEENGRGNFPPRFSGLQFPNYSSELNVNALELDDSALYLCASSAMTEASYEQYFGPGTRLTVT.

CDR3 in amino acids: CASSFYGNSPLHF. As DNA, the CDR3 is TGTGCCAGCAGTTTCTACGGGAATTCACCCCTCCACTTT. The rearrangement links TRBV12-3 or TRBV12-4 to TRBJ1-6, with no clear D. Trimming left V 3 bases short and J 7 bases short, with 7 bases between. The CDR3 spans 13 residues.

The chain recombines TRBV12-3 or TRBV12-4 with TRBJ1-2, with D hard to call. CDR3 size: 12 residues. The V and J ends lost 4 bases and 10 bases respectively, with 13 bases between them. The CDR3 sequence: CASSSSKRSYTF. The CDR3 DNA is TGTGCCAGCAGTTCCTCCAAGAGATCCTACACCTTC.

The gene calls are TRBV19 and TRBJ2-3, with 9 bases identical to TRBD2. There are 14 residues in the CDR3. J lost 1 base, V lost 11 bases, and 7 bases had no gene match. The germline V gene has CDR1 LNHDA and CDR2 SQIVND (reference sequence). The CDR3, as DNA: TGTGCCGTCTATAGCGGGGGTGGCACAGATACGCAGTATTTT. This codes for CAVYSGGGTDTQYF.

The rearrangement uses TRBV10-3 and TRBJ1-2; TRBD1 agrees at 7 bases. Germline CDR1 and CDR2: ENHRY and SYGVKD. This CDR3 comprises 10 residues. With V trimmed by 8 bases and J by 14 bases, 8 bases remained unmatched. The CDR3 loop is CAIGGTAPTF. For the CDR3, the DNA is TGTGCCATCGGGGGGACAGCACCGACCTTC.

This sequence joins TRBV6-5 and TRBJ1-5; weak D call: TRBD1 (5 bases). CDR1 is MNHEY, CDR2 SVGAGI, per germline. The CDR3 runs to 13 residues. Trimming removed 7 bases at V and 3 bases at J, with 10 bases between. The CDR3 nucleotides are TGTGCCAGCATCGCAGGGTACAATCAGCCCCAGCATTTT. It encodes CASIAGYNQPQHF.

This clone was counted once. The chain combines TRBV24-1 with TRBJ2-3; 8 bases agree with TRBD1. Germline V CDR1 and CDR2: KGHDR, SFDVKD. Trimming at V came to 3 bases and at J to 3 bases, leaving 10 bases not matched to a gene. The CDR3 contains 17 residues. CDR3 coding DNA: TGTGCCACCAGTGATGCAATGTTGACAGGGGTTACAGATACGCAGTATTTT. Translated, it gives CATSDAMLTGVTDTQYF.

The CDR3, as DNA: TGTGCCAGTAAAAAAACAGGATCCCCTTGGGGCTACACCTTC. It encodes CASKKTGSPWGYTF. The V gene is TRBV19, the J gene TRBJ1-2; D may be TRBD1 (5 bases). The CDR3 totals 14 residues. V was trimmed by 7 bases and J by 8 bases, leaving 20 bases between them. Per germline, CDR1 LNHDA and CDR2 SQIVND (reference sequence).

The rearrangement joins TRBV6-5 to TRBJ1-6, with 8 bases lining up with TRBD1. The CDR3 length is 15 residues. Germline V lookup: CDR1 MNHEY, CDR2 SVGAGI. The trim removed 6 bases at V and 10 bases at J, leaving 11 bases unmatched. The CDR3 sequence: CASSKGTGGSSPLHF. The CDR3 nucleotides read TGTGCCAGCAGCAAGGGGACAGGAGGAAGCTCACCCCTCCACTTT.

The rearrangement uses TRBV14 and TRBJ1-2; a weak D match, TRBD1 (5 bases). The V gene's germline CDR1 is SGHDN and CDR2 FVKESK. The CDR3 runs 17 residues. With 4 bases removed from V and 4 bases from J, the gap between germline ends came to 22 bases. The CDR3 is CASSREVGGLMAYGYTF. The CDR3 region has the DNA TGTGCCAGCAGCCGAGAAGTCGGGGGACTTATGGCCTATGGCTACACCTTC.

This clone occurred a few times. The V call is TRBV19, the J call TRBJ1-5, with 8 bases identical to TRBD1. The CDR3 runs to 15 residues. The V gene's germline CDR1 is LNHDA and CDR2 SQIVND (reference sequence). The V gene end was trimmed by 4 bases and the J gene end by 10 bases; junction bases not matched to a gene: 12. CDR3 sequence reads: CASSTGQGSRNPQHF. The CDR3 coding sequence is TGTGCCAGTAGTACCGGACAGGGTAGCCGCAACCCCCAGCATTTT.

This chain connects TRBV19 to TRBJ1-6, with 8 nucleotides matching TRBD1. Germline V CDR1 and CDR2: LNHDA, SQIVND (reference sequence). This CDR3 has 14 residues. Losses at the gene ends were 5 bases for V and 8 bases for J; bases not matched to a gene: 5. The CDR3 coding sequence is TGTGCCAGTAGTTCAGGGGGCGGTGATTCACCCCTCCACTTT. Its protein is CASSSGGGDSPLHF.

This clone was observed a single time. V gene TRBV5-4 combines with J gene TRBJ1-1, with 9 bases matching TRBD1. V lost 3 bases to trimming and J lost 7 bases; unmatched junction nucleotides: 10. Germline V gene lookup returns CDR1 SGHNT and CDR2 YYREEE (reference sequence). This CDR3 comprises 15 residues. This chain's CDR3 is CASSSGQGGSYEAFF. The CDR3 bases are TGTGCCAGCAGCTCGGGACAGGGAGGATCTTATGAAGCTTTCTTT.

J is TRBJ1-1 and V is TRBV7-6; 8 bases agree with TRBD1. J lost 6 bases, V lost 5 bases, and 5 bases had no gene match. Germline V gene lookup returns CDR1 SGHVS and CDR2 FNYEAQ. This CDR3 is 13 amino acids long. CDR3 sequence reads: CASSIQGGAEAFF. The CDR3 DNA sequence: TGTGCCAGCAGCATACAGGGGGGGGCTGAAGCTTTCTTT.

The chain carries TRBV20-1 and TRBJ1-2; TRBD1 is a possible D gene (5 bases). From germline, CDR1 is DFQATT and CDR2 SNEGSKA (reference sequence). V was cut by 3 bases and J by 4 bases, with 18 bases left in between. This CDR3 has 15 residues. The CDR3 region is CSASFPSGRRYGYTF. The CDR3 region has the DNA TGCAGTGCTAGTTTCCCGTCAGGGCGTCGCTATGGCTACACCTTC.

This clone was found once. The J gene is TRBJ2-5, the V gene TRBV5-8; D might be TRBD2 (6 bases). CDR1 is SGHTS and CDR2 is YDEGEE in the germline V gene. The CDR3 has 17 residues. V dropped 4 bases and J dropped 0 bases, with 19 bases sitting between them. CDR3 region: CASSPTSFPRYQETQYF. DNA of the CDR3: TGTGCCAGCAGCCCTACTAGCTTCCCGCGGTACCAAGAGACCCAGTACTTC.

The CDR3 here is CASSPTELSNQPQHF. For the CDR3, the DNA is TGTGCCAGCAGTCCCACAGAACTGAGCAATCAGCCCCAGCATTTT. The chain links TRBV2 to TRBJ1-5; D is ambiguous. The V and J ends lost 5 bases and 1 base respectively, with 12 bases between them. CDR3 length: 15 residues. The germline V gene has CDR1 SNHLY and CDR2 FYNNEI. Full variable domain (missing parts from reference TRBV2 and TRBJ1-5): EPEVTQTPSHQVTQMGQEVILRCVPISNHLYFYWYRQILGQKVEFLVSFYNNEISEKSEIFDDQFSVERPDGSNFTLKIRSTKLEDSAMYFCASSPTELSNQPQHFGDGTRLSIL.

The V and J genes are TRBV5-3 and TRBJ1-1, with D maybe TRBD1 (6 bases). TRBV5-3 is annotated as an ORF whose role is uncertain. The CDR3 runs 14 residues. With 10 bases removed from V and 0 bases from J, the gap between germline ends came to 16 bases. CDR3 residues: CAPRTDLMNTEAFF. The CDR3 DNA sequence: TGTGCCCCGAGGACAGACCTGATGAACACTGAAGCTTTCTTT.

The chain employs TRBV6-5 and TRBJ1-5; D possibly corresponds to TRBD1 (6 bases). In germline, CDR1 is MNHEY, CDR2 SVGAGI. This CDR3 comprises 14 residues. Trimming took 8 bases from V and 1 from J, leaving 12 bases between them. CDR3 region: CASGKGDSNQPQHF. CDR3 bases: TGTGCCAGCGGGAAGGGGGACAGCAATCAGCCCCAGCATTTT.

The rearrangement links TRBV5-4 to TRBJ1-6, with TRBD1 identical over 10 bases. Germline loops: CDR1 SGHNT, CDR2 YYREEE (reference sequence). V was pared by 4 bases and J by 10 bases, with 8 bases of the junction left unmatched. The CDR3 has 15 amino acids. CDR3 DNA sequence: TGTGCCAGCAGCCTTGGGGACAGGGGATTGTCACCCCTCCACTTT. Translating it yields CASSLGDRGLSPLHF.

This chain joins TRBV5-4 and TRBJ1-1; no clear D gene. Deletions cut 1 base from V and 4 bases from J, with 11 bases between. This CDR3 comprises 14 residues. Looked up from germline, CDR1 is SGHNT and CDR2 is YYREEE (reference sequence). CDR3 nucleotides: TGTGCCAGCAGCTTGTGGGGAGGAGGCACTGAAGCTTTCTTT. It codes for CASSLWGGGTEAFF.

This clone was detected once. For the CDR3, the DNA is TGTGCCAGCAGTGGTACAGGGGGCGAAGATTGGGATGAGCAGTTCTTC. Encoded protein: CASSGTGGEDWDEQFF. The chain carries TRBV28 and TRBJ2-1, with 9 positions matching TRBD1. J gave up 8 bases and V 5 bases, and 13 bases lay outside the gene matches. CDR1 MDHEN and CDR2 SYDVKM come from the germline V gene. CDR3 length: 16 residues.